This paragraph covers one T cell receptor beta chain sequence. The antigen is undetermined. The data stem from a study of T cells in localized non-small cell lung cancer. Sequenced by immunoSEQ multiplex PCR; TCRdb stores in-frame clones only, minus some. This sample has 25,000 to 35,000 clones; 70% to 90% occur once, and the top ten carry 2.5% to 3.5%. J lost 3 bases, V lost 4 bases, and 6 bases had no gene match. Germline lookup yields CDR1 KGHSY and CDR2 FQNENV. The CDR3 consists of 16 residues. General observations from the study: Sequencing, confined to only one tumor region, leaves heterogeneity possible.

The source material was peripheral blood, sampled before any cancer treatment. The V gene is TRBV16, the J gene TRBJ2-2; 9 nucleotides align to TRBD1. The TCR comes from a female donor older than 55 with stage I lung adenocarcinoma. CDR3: CASSPHRGLDTGELFF. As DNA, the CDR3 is TGTGCCAGCAGCCCCCACAGGGGGCTGGACACCGGGGAGCTGTTTTTT.